This is a list of T cell receptor beta chains from one sample in a study of beta chain features in type 1 diabetes. Assay: immunoSEQ multiplex PCR; the TCRdb copy retains only in-frame clones and omits some. Of roughly 180,000 clones in the sample, about 7.9% were seen once. What was sequenced was central memory CD4+ T cells from blood. These receptors all stem from a man aged 18 to 30 with type 1 diabetes. The CDR3 runs from the conserved cysteine through the conserved F or W. D genes are given only for firm matches. Only part of the rows carry a size: once, few, many, or a class if the clone is expanded.

j_call | cdr3_length | clone_size | d_call | v_call | cdr3_nt | cdr3_aa
TRBJ1-2 | 14 | - | TRBD1 | TRBV5-4 | TGTGCCAGCAGCTTAGGGACAGGGAGTTATGGCTACACCTTC | CASSLGTGSYGYTF
TRBJ2-7 | 13 | few | - | TRBV7-8 | TGTGCCAGCACACGAGGCCGGGCCTACGAGCAGTACTTC | CASTRGRAYEQYF
TRBJ2-7 | 14 | - | TRBD2 | TRBV6-6 | TGTGCCAGCAATCGGACTAGCGGGACCTACGAGCAGTACTTC | CASNRTSGTYEQYF
TRBJ1-3 | 16 | few | TRBD1 | TRBV4-2 | TGTGCCAGCAGCCAAGAGGAGGGGGCAGGAGGAAACACCATATATTTT | CASSQEEGAGGNTIYF
TRBJ2-5 | 16 | - | TRBD2 | TRBV15 | TGTGCCACCAGCTTGACTAGCGGGGCGCTCCAAGAGACCCAGTACTTC | CATSLTSGALQETQYF
TRBJ1-2 | 15 | - | TRBD1 | TRBV7-2 | TGTGCCAGCAGCTTAGATAGACAGGGGATCTATGGCTACACCTTC | CASSLDRQGIYGYTF
TRBJ1-5 | 15 | - | - | TRBV2 | TGTGCCAGCAGTGCGGGTCTTTCTAGCAATCAGCCCCAGCATTTT | CASSAGLSSNQPQHF
TRBJ1-2 | 14 | many | - | TRBV28 | TGTGCCAGCAGTTTATATACGGGGACTGATGGCTACACCTTC | CASSLYTGTDGYTF
TRBJ2-3 | 18 | - | TRBD2 | TRBV4-2 | TGTGCCAGCAGCCAAGTCGCTATAGCGGGGGGGTCCACAGATACGCAGTATTTT | CASSQVAIAGGSTDTQYF
TRBJ2-1 | 15 | few | TRBD1 | TRBV6-5 | TGTGCCAGCAGTTACGTTACAGGGGTTCACAATGAGCAGTTCTTC | CASSYVTGVHNEQFF
TRBJ2-7 | 14 | few | - | TRBV2 | TGTGCCAGCAGTGAGGAGCAGGGATCCTACGAGCAGTACTTC | CASSEEQGSYEQYF
TRBJ1-5 | 15 | few | - | TRBV5-1 | TGCGCCAGCAGCTTAAGGGGTCAGGGCAATCAGCCCCAGCATTTT | CASSLRGQGNQPQHF
TRBJ1-4 | 13 | - | - | TRBV29-1 | TGCAGCGTTGGAGGTTCAACTAATGAAAAACTGTTTTTT | CSVGGSTNEKLFF
TRBJ2-1 | 16 | - | TRBD2 | TRBV7-8 | TGTGCCAGCAGCTTAGCACCGGGAGGCTCCTACAATGAGCAGTTCTTC | CASSLAPGGSYNEQFF
TRBJ2-3 | 14 | - | TRBD1 | TRBV27 | TGTGCCAGCAGCGGGACAGGGGGGGGAGATACGCAGTATTTT | CASSGTGGGDTQYF
TRBJ2-3 | 16 | - | - | TRBV10-3 | TGTGCCATCAGTGAGTCTTTTAGCGTTAGCACAGATACGCAGTATTTT | CAISESFSVSTDTQYF
TRBJ1-5 | 15 | many | - | TRBV28 | TGTGCCAGCACCCGAGGGGGGGCCTTCAATCAGCCCCAGCATTTT | CASTRGGAFNQPQHF
TRBJ1-1 | 15 | few | TRBD1 | TRBV18 | TGTGCCAGCTCACCACCCTTGACAGGGATCACTGAAGCTTTCTTT | CASSPPLTGITEAFF
TRBJ1-1 | 14 | - | - | TRBV5-4 | TGTGCCAGCAGCTTGGCCTTCAGGAACACTGAAGCTTTCTTT | CASSLAFRNTEAFF
TRBJ1-1 | 14 | - | - | TRBV28 | TGTGCCAGCAGACCTATGATCAGGGGATTGGGGGCTTTCTTT | CASRPMIRGLGAFF
TRBJ2-3 | 13 | few | - | TRBV30 | TGTGCCTGGAGTGTCGGCTCAGCGGATACGCAGTATTTT | CAWSVGSADTQYF
TRBJ2-7 | 14 | few | TRBD1 | TRBV6-5 | TGTGCCAGCAGTCGACAGGGGCCAGGTTACGAGCAGTACTTC | CASSRQGPGYEQYF
TRBJ2-5 | 17 | few | TRBD2 | TRBV28 | TGTGCCAGCACGCTAGCGGGGGGGGACCTCGGTTTCGGGACCCAGTACTTC | CASTLAGGDLGFGTQYF
TRBJ1-2 | 14 | - | - | TRBV14 | TGTGCCAGCAGCCAAGATCCAGGGTACTATGGCTACACCTTC | CASSQDPGYYGYTF
TRBJ2-5 | 17 | many | TRBD2 | TRBV15 | TGTGCCACCAGCAGAAAGGCTAGCGGGAGGTACCAAGAGACCCAGTACTTC | CATSRKASGRYQETQYF
TRBJ1-2 | 13 | few | - | TRBV30 | TGTGCCTGGAGCCCAGGGGTCCTGGATGGCTACACCTTC | CAWSPGVLDGYTF
TRBJ2-1 | 15 | - | TRBD1 | TRBV7-2 | TGTGCCAGCAGCCGACAGGGGAACTACTACAATGAGCAGTTCTTC | CASSRQGNYYNEQFF
TRBJ2-7 | 13 | few | TRBD1 | TRBV7-9 | TGTGCCAGCAGAGCAGGGACAGGGGGCGAGCAGTACTTC | CASRAGTGGEQYF
TRBJ2-3 | 13 | - | - | TRBV2 | TGTGCCAGCAGTGACTTAGCGTCAGATACGCAGTATTTT | CASSDLASDTQYF
TRBJ1-5 | 11 | few | - | TRBV28 | TGTGCCAGCAGTTCCCGGAGGTCCCAGCATTTT | CASSSRRSQHF
TRBJ1-4 | 14 | - | TRBD1 | TRBV30 | TGTGCCTGGGGATTCGGACAGGCAAGCGAAAAACTGTTTTTT | CAWGFGQASEKLFF
TRBJ2-1 | 15 | - | TRBD2 | TRBV19 | TGTGCCAGTAGTGAGACTAGCGGGAGCTACAATGAGCAGTTCTTC | CASSETSGSYNEQFF
TRBJ2-1 | 13 | few | - | TRBV5-4 | TGTGCCAGCAGCTTGGTCGGCTACAATGAGCAGTTCTTC | CASSLVGYNEQFF
TRBJ2-5 | 13 | few | TRBD1 | TRBV7-9 | TGTGCCAGCAGCTCCAGGGGGCCGGAGACCCAGTACTTC | CASSSRGPETQYF
TRBJ2-1 | 20 | many | TRBD2 | TRBV23-1 | TGCGCCAGCAGTCAATCGCGGACTAGCGAGAGAACGGGGTTGAGGGATGAGCAGTTCTTC | CASSQSRTSERTGLRDEQFF
TRBJ2-3 | 16 | - | - | TRBV4-2 | TGTGCCAGCAGCCAAGACATGGGTCCACGGGCAGATACGCAGTATTTT | CASSQDMGPRADTQYF
TRBJ2-7 | 12 | - | TRBD1 | TRBV25-1 | TGTGCCAGCAGTGCACAGGGGATCGTGCAGTACTTC | CASSAQGIVQYF
TRBJ1-2 | 13 | - | - | TRBV29-1 | TGCAGCGTGCGCCCGATCCTCAACTATGGCTACACCTTC | CSVRPILNYGYTF
TRBJ1-4 | 12 | - | - | TRBV4-3 | TGCGCCAGCAGCCAAGGGTTGGAGGAACTGTTTTTT | CASSQGLEELFF